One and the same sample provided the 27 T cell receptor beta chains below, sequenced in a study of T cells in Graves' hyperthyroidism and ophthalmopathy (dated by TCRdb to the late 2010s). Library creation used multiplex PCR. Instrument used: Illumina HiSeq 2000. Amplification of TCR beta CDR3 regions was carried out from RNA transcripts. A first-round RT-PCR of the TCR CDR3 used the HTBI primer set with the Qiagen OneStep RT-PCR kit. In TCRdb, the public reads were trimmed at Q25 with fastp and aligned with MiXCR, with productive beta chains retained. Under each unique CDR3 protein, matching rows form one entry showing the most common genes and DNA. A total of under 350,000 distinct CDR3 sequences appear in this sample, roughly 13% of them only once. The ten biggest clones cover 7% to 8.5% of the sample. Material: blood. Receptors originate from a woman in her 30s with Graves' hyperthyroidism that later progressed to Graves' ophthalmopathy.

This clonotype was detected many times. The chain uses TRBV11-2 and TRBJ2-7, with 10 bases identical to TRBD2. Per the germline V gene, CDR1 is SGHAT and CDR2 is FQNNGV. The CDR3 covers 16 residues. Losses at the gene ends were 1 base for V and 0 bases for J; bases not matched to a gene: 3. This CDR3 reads CASSLGTSGASYEQYF. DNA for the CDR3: TGTGCCAGCAGCTTAGGAACTAGCGGGGCCTCCTACGAGCAGTACTTC.

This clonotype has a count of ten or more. CDR3: CSARQAGGSMNTEAFF. In DNA form, the CDR3 reads TGCAGTGCTAGACAGGCAGGAGGGAGCATGAACACTGAAGCTTTCTTT. V is TRBV20-1 and J is TRBJ1-1; D unresolved. Germline V lookup: CDR1 DFQATT, CDR2 SNEGSKA (reference sequence). The CDR3 consists of 16 residues. Trimming shortened V by 2 bases and J by 0 bases, and 16 bases separated the two germline ends.

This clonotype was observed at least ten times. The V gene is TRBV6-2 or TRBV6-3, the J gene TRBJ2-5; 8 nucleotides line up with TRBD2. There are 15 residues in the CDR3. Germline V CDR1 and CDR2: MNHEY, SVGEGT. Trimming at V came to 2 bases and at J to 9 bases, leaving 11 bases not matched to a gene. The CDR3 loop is CASSYPGKAGAAQYF. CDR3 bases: TGTGCCAGCAGTTACCCCGGGAAAGCGGGAGCGGCCCAGTACTTC.

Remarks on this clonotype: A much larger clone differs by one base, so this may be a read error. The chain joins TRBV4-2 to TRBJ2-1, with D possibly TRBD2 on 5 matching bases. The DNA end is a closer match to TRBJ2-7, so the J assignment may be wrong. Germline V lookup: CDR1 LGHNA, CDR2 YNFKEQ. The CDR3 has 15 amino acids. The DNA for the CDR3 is TGTGCCAGCAGCCAAGAGCGGGCAGAGTACAATGAGCAGTACTTC. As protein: CASSQERAEYNEQYF.

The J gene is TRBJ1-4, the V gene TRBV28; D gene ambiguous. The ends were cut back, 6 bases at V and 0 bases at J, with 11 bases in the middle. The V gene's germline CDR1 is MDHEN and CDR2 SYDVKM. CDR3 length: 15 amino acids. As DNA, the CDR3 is TGTGCCAGCAGGGTTCTGAGCTCAACTAATGAAAAACTGTTTTTT. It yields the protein CASRVLSSTNEKLFF. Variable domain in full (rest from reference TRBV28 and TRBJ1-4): DVKVTQSSRYLVKRTGEKVFLECVQDMDHENMFWYRQDPGLGLRLIYFSYDVKMKEKGDIPEGYSVSREKKERFSLILESASTNQTSMYLCASRVLSSTNEKLFFGSGTQLSVL.

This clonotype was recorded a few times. Here the CDR3 reads CASSKSGSVQETQYF. DNA of the CDR3: TGTGCCAGCTCCAAGAGCGGGAGTGTCCAAGAGACCCAGTACTTC. The genes are TRBV9 and TRBJ2-5; 8 nucleotides agree with TRBD2. Per the germline V gene, CDR1 is SGDLS and CDR2 is YYNGEE. The CDR3 totals 15 residues. Trimming cost V 7 bases and J 1 base; bases outside gene matches: 9.

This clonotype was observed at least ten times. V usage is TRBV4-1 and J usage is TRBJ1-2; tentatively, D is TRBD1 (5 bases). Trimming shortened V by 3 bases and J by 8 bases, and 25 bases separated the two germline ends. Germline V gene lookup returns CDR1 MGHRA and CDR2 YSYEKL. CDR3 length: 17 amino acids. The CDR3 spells CASSHILSGLAPPGYTF. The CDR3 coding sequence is TGCGCCAGCAGCCACATCTTATCAGGGTTGGCGCCTCCAGGCTACACCTTC.

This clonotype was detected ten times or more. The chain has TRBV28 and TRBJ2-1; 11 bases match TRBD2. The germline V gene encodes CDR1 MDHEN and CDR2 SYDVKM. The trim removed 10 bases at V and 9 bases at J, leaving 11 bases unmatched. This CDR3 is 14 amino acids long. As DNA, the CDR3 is TGTGCCACCCTCAATAGCGGGAGGGCGGGTGAGCAGTTCTTC. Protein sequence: CATLNSGRAGEQFF.

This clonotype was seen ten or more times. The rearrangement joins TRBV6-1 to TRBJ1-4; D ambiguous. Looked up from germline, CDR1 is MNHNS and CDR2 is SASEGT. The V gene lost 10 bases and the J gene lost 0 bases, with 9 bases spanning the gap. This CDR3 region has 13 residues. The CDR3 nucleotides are TGTGCCACCAAGTCTGCAACTAATGAAAAACTGTTTTTT. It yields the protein CATKSATNEKLFF.

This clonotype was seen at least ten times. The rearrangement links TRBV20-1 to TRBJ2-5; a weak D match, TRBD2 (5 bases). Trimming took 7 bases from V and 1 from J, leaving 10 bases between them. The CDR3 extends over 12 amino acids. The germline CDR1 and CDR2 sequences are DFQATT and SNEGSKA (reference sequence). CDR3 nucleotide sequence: TGCAGTGGGATCAGCGGCCAAGAGACCCAGTACTTC. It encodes CSGISGQETQYF.

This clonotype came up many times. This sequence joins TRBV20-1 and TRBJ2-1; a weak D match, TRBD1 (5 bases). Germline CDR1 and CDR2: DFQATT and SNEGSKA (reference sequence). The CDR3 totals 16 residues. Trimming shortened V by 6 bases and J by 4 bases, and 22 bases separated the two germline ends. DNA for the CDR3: TGCAGTGCAGCCCCCGATTGGCCTAGGGGTTACAATGAGCAGTTCTTC. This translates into CSAAPDWPRGYNEQFF.

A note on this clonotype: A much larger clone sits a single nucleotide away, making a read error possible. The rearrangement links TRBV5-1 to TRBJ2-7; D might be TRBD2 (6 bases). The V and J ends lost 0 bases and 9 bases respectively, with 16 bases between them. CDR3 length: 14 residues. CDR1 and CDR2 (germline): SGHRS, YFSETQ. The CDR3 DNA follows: TGCGCCAGCAGCTTGGTCGGGAGTCGCAACGGGCAGTACTTC. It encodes CASSLVGSRNGQYF.

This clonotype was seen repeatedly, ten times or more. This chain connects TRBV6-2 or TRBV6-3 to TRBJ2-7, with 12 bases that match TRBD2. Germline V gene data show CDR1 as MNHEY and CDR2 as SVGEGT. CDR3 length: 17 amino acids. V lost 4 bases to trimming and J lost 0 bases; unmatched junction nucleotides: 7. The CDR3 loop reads CASSFGLAGGSSYEQYF. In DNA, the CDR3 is TGTGCCAGCAGTTTTGGGCTAGCGGGAGGGAGCTCCTACGAGCAGTACTTC.

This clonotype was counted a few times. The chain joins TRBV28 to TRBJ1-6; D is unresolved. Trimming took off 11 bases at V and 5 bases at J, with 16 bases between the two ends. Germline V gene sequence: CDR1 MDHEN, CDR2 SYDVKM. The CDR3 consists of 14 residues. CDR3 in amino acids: CAAGGGLNNSPLHF. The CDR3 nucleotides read TGTGCCGCGGGTGGAGGGCTTAATAATTCACCCCTCCACTTT.

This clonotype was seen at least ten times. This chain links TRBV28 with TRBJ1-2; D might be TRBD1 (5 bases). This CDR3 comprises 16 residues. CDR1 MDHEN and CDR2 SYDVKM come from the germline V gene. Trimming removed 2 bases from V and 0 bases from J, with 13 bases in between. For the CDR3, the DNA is TGTGCCAGCAGTTTACCTTGGACAAGAACTAACTATGGCTACACCTTC. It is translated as CASSLPWTRTNYGYTF.

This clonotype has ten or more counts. The CDR3 region is CASSSSFEQFF. Written as DNA, the CDR3 is TGTGCCAGCAGTTCTAGCTTTGAGCAGTTCTTC. The genes are TRBV2 and TRBJ2-1; possibly TRBD2 for D (5 bases). CDR3 length equals 11 residues. Germline CDR1 and CDR2: SNHLY and FYNNEI. The germline V and J ends were trimmed by 5 bases and 9 bases, with 8 bases remaining between them.

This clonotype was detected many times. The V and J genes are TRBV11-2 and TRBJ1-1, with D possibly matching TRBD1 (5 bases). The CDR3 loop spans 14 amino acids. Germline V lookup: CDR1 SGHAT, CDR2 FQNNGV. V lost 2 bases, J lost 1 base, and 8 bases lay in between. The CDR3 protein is CASSLLQANTEAFF. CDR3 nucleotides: TGTGCCAGCAGCTTATTACAGGCGAACACTGAAGCTTTCTTT.

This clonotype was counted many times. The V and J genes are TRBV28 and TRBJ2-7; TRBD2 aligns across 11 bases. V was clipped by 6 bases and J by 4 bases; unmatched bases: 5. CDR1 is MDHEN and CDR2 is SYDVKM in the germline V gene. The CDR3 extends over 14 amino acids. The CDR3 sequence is CASRDGTSGYEQYF. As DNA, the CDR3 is TGTGCCAGCAGGGACGGGACTAGCGGTTACGAGCAGTACTTC.

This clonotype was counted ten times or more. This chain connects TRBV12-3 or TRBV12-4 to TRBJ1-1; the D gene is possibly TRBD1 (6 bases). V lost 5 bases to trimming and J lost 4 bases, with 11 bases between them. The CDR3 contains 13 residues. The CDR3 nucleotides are TGTGCCAGCAGTCTTCGGGGGCCCACTGAAGCTTTCTTT. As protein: CASSLRGPTEAFF.

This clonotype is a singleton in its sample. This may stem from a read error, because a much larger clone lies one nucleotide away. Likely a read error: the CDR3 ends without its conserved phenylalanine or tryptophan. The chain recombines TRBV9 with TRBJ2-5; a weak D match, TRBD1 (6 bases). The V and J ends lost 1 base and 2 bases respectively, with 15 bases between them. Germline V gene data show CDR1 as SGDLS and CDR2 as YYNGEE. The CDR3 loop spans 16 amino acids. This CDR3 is CASSVQMGALQETQYL. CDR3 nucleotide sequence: TGTGCCAGCAGCGTACAGATGGGGGCTCTTCAAGAGACCCAGTACCTC.

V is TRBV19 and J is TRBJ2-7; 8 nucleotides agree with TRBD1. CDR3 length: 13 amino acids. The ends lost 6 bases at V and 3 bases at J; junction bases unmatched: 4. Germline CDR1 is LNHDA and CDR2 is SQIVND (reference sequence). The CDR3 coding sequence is TGTGCCAGTAGCCAGGGGGCTTTCTACGAGCAGTACTTC. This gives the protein CASSQGAFYEQYF.

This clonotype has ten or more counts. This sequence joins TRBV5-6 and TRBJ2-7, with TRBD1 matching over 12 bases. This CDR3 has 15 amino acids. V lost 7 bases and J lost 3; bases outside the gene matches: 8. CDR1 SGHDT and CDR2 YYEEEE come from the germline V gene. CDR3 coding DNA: TGTGCCAGCCTAGCCCGGGACAGGGGGCTCTACGAGCAGTACTTC. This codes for CASLARDRGLYEQYF.

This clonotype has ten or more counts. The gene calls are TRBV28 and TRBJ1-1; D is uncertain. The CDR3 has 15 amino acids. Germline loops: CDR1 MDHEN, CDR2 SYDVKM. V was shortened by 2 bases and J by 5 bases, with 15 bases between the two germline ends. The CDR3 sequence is CASSLVSRVDTEAFF. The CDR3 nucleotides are TGTGCCAGCAGTTTAGTTTCGAGGGTTGATACTGAAGCTTTCTTT.

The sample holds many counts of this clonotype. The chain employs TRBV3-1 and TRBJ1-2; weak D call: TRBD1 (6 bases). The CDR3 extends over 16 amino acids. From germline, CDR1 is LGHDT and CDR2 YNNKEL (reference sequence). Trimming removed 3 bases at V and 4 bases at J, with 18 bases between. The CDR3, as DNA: TGTGCCAGCAGCCAGGTGGAACAGGGTGGGGCCTATGGCTACACCTTC. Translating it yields CASSQVEQGGAYGYTF.

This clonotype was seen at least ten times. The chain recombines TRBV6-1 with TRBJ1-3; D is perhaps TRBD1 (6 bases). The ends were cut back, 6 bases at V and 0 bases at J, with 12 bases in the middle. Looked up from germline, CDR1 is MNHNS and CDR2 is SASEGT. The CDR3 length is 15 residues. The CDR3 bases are TGTGCCAGCAGCTCCGACAGGACCTCTGGAAACACCATATATTTT. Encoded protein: CASSSDRTSGNTIYF.

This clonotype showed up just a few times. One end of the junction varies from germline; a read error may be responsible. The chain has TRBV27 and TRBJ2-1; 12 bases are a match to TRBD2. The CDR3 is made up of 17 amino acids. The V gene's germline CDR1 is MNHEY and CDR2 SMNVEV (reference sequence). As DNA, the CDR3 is TGTGCCTGCAGTTTATCGCTAGCGGGAGGGAATAGAAATGAGCAGTTCTTC. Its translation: CACSLSLAGGNRNEQFF.

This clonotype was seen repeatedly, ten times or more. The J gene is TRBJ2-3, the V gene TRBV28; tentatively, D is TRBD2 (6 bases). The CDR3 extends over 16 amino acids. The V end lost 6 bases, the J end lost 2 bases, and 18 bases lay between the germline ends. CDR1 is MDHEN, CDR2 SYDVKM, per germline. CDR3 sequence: CASSRGQGGSTDTQYF. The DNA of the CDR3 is TGTGCCAGCAGCCGAGGGCAGGGAGGTTCCACAGATACGCAGTATTTT.